Below, 25 T cell receptor beta chains from the same sample are listed, as sequenced in a study of OX40 agonist ivuxolimab in advanced cancers. The library was made by the immunoSEQ multiplex PCR assay. Sourced from immuneACCESS, this table was stored by TCRdb with only in-frame sequences that have V and J called. A share of the clones is absent; for the studies checked, an unresolved V gene accounts for under half, and the remainder has no known explanation. The sample table lists roughly 90,000 clones, about 90% of them with a count of one. Roughly 9.3% of the sample is taken by the ten largest. The starting material was CD4+ or CD8+ T cells sorted from blood, obtained in a trial of the OX40 agonist ivuxolimab. These receptor sequences come from an adult with an advanced solid tumor such as melanoma, head and neck, liver or kidney cancer.

The DNA for the CDR3 is TGTGCCTGGAGTCCACCCGACAGGAAAAATCAGCCCCAGCATTTT. This gives the protein CAWSPPDRKNQPQHF. The gene calls are TRBV30 and TRBJ1-5, with a weak D call TRBD1 (6 bases). CDR1 and CDR2 from the germline V gene are GTSNPN and SVGIG (reference sequence). The CDR3 contains 15 residues. Trimming took off 2 bases at V and 4 bases at J, with 15 bases between the two ends.

In this sample, this clone turned up once. V is TRBV6-5 and J is TRBJ2-5; 7 bases map to TRBD1. The DNA end lines up better with TRBJ2-7; the J call may be wrong. The germline gives CDR1 MNHEY, CDR2 SVGAGI. There are 13 residues in the CDR3. The CDR3 loop is CASSYSQGYEQYF. CDR3 DNA sequence: TGTGCCAGCAGTTACTCACAGGGGTACGAGCAGTACTTC.

This rearrangement joins TRBV27 to TRBJ1-2, with D possibly being TRBD1 (6 bases). The V and J ends lost 6 bases and 4 bases respectively, with 12 bases between them. The germline gives CDR1 MNHEY, CDR2 SMNVEV (reference sequence). The CDR3 covers 13 residues. CDR3 residues: CASSPDSFYGYTF. CDR3 DNA sequence: TGTGCCAGCAGCCCGGACAGTTTCTATGGCTACACCTTC.

The rearrangement joins TRBV10-2 to TRBJ2-5; perhaps TRBD1 as D (6 bases). Trimming took off 6 bases at V and 2 bases at J, with 10 bases between the two ends. The CDR3 is 13 residues long. Germline-derived CDR1 and CDR2 are WSHSY and SAAADI. The CDR3 sequence: CASRRGTQETQYF. The DNA of the CDR3 is TGCGCCAGCAGGAGGGGGACACAAGAGACCCAGTACTTC.

The genes are TRBV30 and TRBJ2-2; D remains unclear. CDR3 length: 13 amino acids. Germline-derived CDR1 and CDR2 are GTSNPN and SVGIG (reference sequence). Trimming shortened V by 7 bases and J by 2 bases, and 11 bases separated the two germline ends. The CDR3 sequence is CASDPSNTGELFF. In DNA form, the CDR3 reads TGTGCCTCGGACCCCTCTAACACCGGGGAGCTGTTTTTT.

The J gene is TRBJ2-4, the V gene TRBV4-1; no clear D. Germline values: CDR1 MGHRA, CDR2 YSYEKL. V lost 3 bases, J lost 0 bases, and 12 bases lay in between. There are 16 residues in the CDR3. For the CDR3, the DNA is TGCGCCAGCAGCCAGACTCCAGAACTAGCCAAAAACATTCAGTACTTC. Protein sequence: CASSQTPELAKNIQYF.

The chain joins TRBV7-9 to TRBJ2-5; D unclear. Germline CDR1 reads SEHNR; CDR2 reads FQNEAQ (reference sequence). V dropped 1 base and J dropped 5 bases, with 8 bases sitting between them. The CDR3 loop spans 13 amino acids. The CDR3 DNA reads TGTGCCAGCAGCTTAGTGCCGGAGGAGACCCAGTACTTC. The encoded protein is CASSLVPEETQYF.

The chain combines TRBV7-9 with TRBJ1-5; no reliable D call. Germline-derived CDR1 and CDR2 are SEHNR and FQNEAQ (reference sequence). This CDR3 region has 13 residues. V was clipped by 1 base and J by 4 bases, with 5 bases between them. For the CDR3, the DNA is TGTGCCAGCAGCTTAGAAAGTAATCAGCCCCAGCATTTT. Its protein product is CASSLESNQPQHF. Supplemented by reference TRBV7-9 and TRBJ1-5, the full variable domain reads DTGVSQNPRHKITKRGQNVTFRCDPISEHNRLYWYRQTLGQGPEFLTYFQNEAQLEKSRLLSDRFSAERPKGSFSTLEIQRTEQGDSAMYLCASSLESNQPQHFGDGTRLSIL.

The genes are TRBV27 and TRBJ1-1, with D hard to call. The germline V and J ends were trimmed by 4 bases and 4 bases, with 10 bases remaining between them. Germline V gene sequence: CDR1 MNHEY, CDR2 SMNVEV (reference sequence). The CDR3 spans 13 residues. Here the CDR3 DNA reads TGTGCCAGCAGTTCCCCCGCCGGCACTGAAGCTTTCTTT. Translated, it gives CASSSPAGTEAFF.

This clone came up once. The chain's CDR3 is CASSILGRGSPLHF. CDR3 DNA sequence: TGTGCCAGTAGTATATTGGGCAGGGGTTCACCCCTCCACTTT. J is TRBJ1-6 and V is TRBV19, with D possibly being TRBD1 (6 bases). Germline CDR1 and CDR2: LNHDA and SQIVND (reference sequence). The CDR3 has 14 amino acids. Trimming took off 2 bases at V and 9 bases at J, with 11 bases between the two ends. Full variable domain (missing parts from reference TRBV19 and TRBJ1-6): DGGITQSPKYLFRKEGQNVTLSCEQNLNHDAMYWYRQDPGQGLRLIYYSQIVNDFQKGDIAEGYSVSREKKESFPLTVTSAQKNPTAFYLCASSILGRGSPLHFGNGTRLTVT.

This clone was found once. The chain has TRBV7-3 and TRBJ2-3; tentatively, D is TRBD1 or TRBD2 (5 bases each). Germline values: CDR1 SGHTA, CDR2 FQGTGA. The V and J ends lost 3 bases and 4 bases respectively, with 11 bases between them. The CDR3 length is 14 residues. The CDR3 loop is CASSLTGTPDTQYF. For the CDR3, the DNA is TGTGCCAGCAGCTTGACGGGGACCCCAGATACGCAGTATTTT. The full variable domain, its missing parts supplied by reference TRBV7-3 and TRBJ2-3, is GAGVSQTPSNKVTEKGKYVELRCDPISGHTALYWYRQSLGQGPEFLIYFQGTGAADDSGLPNDRFFAVRPEGSVSTLKIQRTERGDSAVYLCASSLTGTPDTQYFGPGTRLTVL.

This chain's CDR3 is CATWGGVAGGASYEQYF. CDR3 sequence (DNA): TGTGCCACCTGGGGGGGAGTAGCGGGAGGCGCCTCCTACGAGCAGTACTTC. V and J are TRBV10-3 and TRBJ2-5; TRBD2 matches 10 bases. TRBJ2-7 explains the end of the DNA better; the J call may be wrong. The CDR3 loop spans 17 amino acids. Germline V gives CDR1 ENHRY, CDR2 SYGVKD.

The V gene is TRBV9, the J gene TRBJ1-1; D is unclear. This CDR3 has 16 amino acids. V dropped 2 bases and J dropped 0 bases, with 14 bases sitting between them. Germline CDR1 reads SGDLS; CDR2 reads YYNGEE. CDR3 residues: CASSVGEGSMNTEAFF. Written as DNA, the CDR3 is TGTGCCAGCAGCGTCGGGGAGGGCTCCATGAACACTGAAGCTTTCTTT.

This rearrangement joins TRBV23-1 to TRBJ2-1; possibly TRBD2 for D (6 bases). TRBV23-1 falls under the ORF class, with uncertain function. The CDR3 is 15 amino acids. Trimming took off 7 bases at V and 3 bases at J, with 16 bases between the two ends. The CDR3 region has the DNA TGCGCCAGCACCCCCACGGGAGCCCTCTACAATGAGCAGTTCTTC. This encodes CASTPTGALYNEQFF.

The sample holds a few counts of this clone. The chain recombines TRBV6-4 with TRBJ1-2; D gene uncertain. V was trimmed by 4 bases and J by 3 bases, leaving 9 bases between them. This CDR3 has 13 amino acids. Germline-derived CDR1 and CDR2 are MRHNA and SNTAGT. CDR3 sequence (DNA): TGTGCCAGCAGTGCCCGACACCACTATGGCTACACCTTC. It is translated as CASSARHHYGYTF.

This chain uses TRBV5-1 with TRBJ2-7; 7 nucleotides line up with TRBD2. Germline V gene sequence: CDR1 SGHRS, CDR2 YFSETQ. The CDR3 loop spans 13 amino acids. V lost 3 bases and J lost 6; bases outside the gene matches: 6. In DNA form, the CDR3 reads TGCGCCAGCAGCTCGGGGGGTCTCGGCGAGCAGTACTTC. Its protein product is CASSSGGLGEQYF.

The rearrangement uses TRBV6-6 and TRBJ2-5; 7 bases fit TRBD1. In germline, CDR1 is MNHNY, CDR2 SVGAGI (reference sequence). Trimming at V came to 2 bases and at J to 2 bases, leaving 8 bases not matched to a gene. The CDR3 length is 16 residues. The CDR3 bases are TGTGCCAGCAGTTACGATCCACAGGGGTATCAAGAGACCCAGTACTTC. As protein: CASSYDPQGYQETQYF.

Only one count was recorded for this clone. DNA of the CDR3: TGTGCCAGCAGTCCGGGAGAGAAAGGTGAGCAGTTCTTC. This codes for CASSPGEKGEQFF. The chain uses TRBV6-4 and TRBJ2-1; a weak D match, TRBD2 (6 bases). The length of the CDR3 is 13 residues. Trimming took 5 bases from V and 9 from J, leaving 14 bases between them. Per the germline V gene, CDR1 is MRHNA and CDR2 is SNTAGT.

This clone was picked up one time. The gene calls are TRBV27 and TRBJ2-3; no definite D call. Trimming pared 2 bases from V and 5 bases from J, leaving 11 bases between. The CDR3 runs 14 residues. Germline V gene data show CDR1 as MNHEY and CDR2 as SMNVEV (reference sequence). The CDR3 region is CASSLTDWEDTQYF. In DNA form, the CDR3 reads TGTGCCAGCAGTTTAACCGACTGGGAAGATACGCAGTATTTT.

The rearrangement joins TRBV5-6 to TRBJ1-1, with unresolved D. In germline, CDR1 is SGHDT, CDR2 YYEEEE. The CDR3 covers 14 residues. V was pared by 0 bases and J by 4 bases, with 10 bases between. CDR3 in DNA: TGTGCCAGCAGCTTGGAGGTCAGCCTCACTGAAGCTTTCTTT. Translated, it gives CASSLEVSLTEAFF.

This clone was recorded a few times. The V gene is TRBV19, the J gene TRBJ1-2; TRBD1 is a possible D gene (6 bases). Germline loops: CDR1 LNHDA, CDR2 SQIVND (reference sequence). The germline V and J ends were trimmed by 7 bases and 8 bases, with 20 bases remaining between them. CDR3 size: 14 residues. The CDR3 loop reads CASTSNNRASGYTF. The CDR3 coding sequence is TGTGCCAGTACCTCGAACAACAGGGCCAGCGGCTACACCTTC.

V gene TRBV10-3 combines with J gene TRBJ2-1; 10 positions match TRBD2. The CDR3 consists of 14 residues. The germline V gene has CDR1 ENHRY and CDR2 SYGVKD. J lost 9 bases, V lost 10 bases, and 12 bases had no gene match. CDR3 in DNA: TGTGCCACGACACTAGCGGGGTCCGGAGGTGAGCAGTTCTTC. It is translated as CATTLAGSGGEQFF.

This chain uses TRBV9 with TRBJ1-4; D remains ambiguous. The CDR3 runs to 16 residues. V gave up 4 bases and J gave up 7 bases, with 20 bases separating them. Germline V gene sequence: CDR1 SGDLS, CDR2 YYNGEE. The CDR3 protein is CASSPGAREVGEKLFF. CDR3 nucleotides: TGTGCCAGCAGCCCCGGAGCGAGGGAGGTGGGTGAAAAACTGTTTTTT.

The genes are TRBV19 and TRBJ2-5; weak D call: TRBD1 (5 bases). The DNA end is a closer match to TRBJ2-7, so the J assignment may be wrong. This CDR3 has 16 amino acids. Germline CDR1 and CDR2: LNHDA and SQIVND (reference sequence). The chain's CDR3 is CASSIRPSQGSYEQYF. The CDR3 DNA reads TGTGCCAGTAGTATCAGGCCCTCCCAGGGTTCCTACGAGCAGTACTTC.

V and J are TRBV6-1 and TRBJ1-1; D not resolved. V shed 5 bases and J shed 3 bases, with 13 bases lying between them. CDR1 and CDR2 (germline): MNHNS, SASEGT. This CDR3 contains 14 residues. The CDR3 nucleotides are TGTGCCAGCAGTTTTCAACGGGCGGACACTGAAGCTTTCTTT. Translation gives CASSFQRADTEAFF.